The T cell receptor beta chain under discussion was sequenced for a study of blood T cell repertoires in COVID-19. Study at large: Donors in the United States, Italy and Spain gave samples during acute or convalescent COVID-19. T cells, B-cell-depleted T cells, or PBMCs supplied cDNA or gDNA.

The CDR3 totals 15 residues. The germline CDR1 and CDR2 sequences are PRHDT and FYEKMQ (reference sequence). J lost 2 bases, V lost 3 bases, and 2 bases had no gene match. Only in-frame clones appear in the TCRdb table, and some are missing; sequencing was by immunoSEQ multiplex PCR. Of about 300,000 clones in the sample, approximately 90% were seen once. Seattle researchers signed up patients amid active infection and tracked them longitudinally. Sample: peripheral blood. The clonotype was recovered from a woman between 50 and 59 years old with COVID-19, enrolled during active disease. The gene calls are TRBV13 and TRBJ2-1, with TRBD1 matching 9 bases. The CDR3 loop reads CASSLDRGTYNEQFF. CDR3 coding DNA: TGTGCCAGCAGCTTGGACAGGGGAACCTACAATGAGCAGTTCTTC.